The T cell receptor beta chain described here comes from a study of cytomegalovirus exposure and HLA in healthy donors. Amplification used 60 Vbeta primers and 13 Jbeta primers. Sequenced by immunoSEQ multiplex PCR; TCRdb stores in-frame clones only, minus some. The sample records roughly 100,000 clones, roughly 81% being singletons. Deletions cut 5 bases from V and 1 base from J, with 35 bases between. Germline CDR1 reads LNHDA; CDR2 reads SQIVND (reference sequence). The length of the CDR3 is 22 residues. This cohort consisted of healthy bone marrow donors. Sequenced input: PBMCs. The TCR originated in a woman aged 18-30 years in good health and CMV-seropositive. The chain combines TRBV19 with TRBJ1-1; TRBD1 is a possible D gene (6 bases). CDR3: CASSYITSYTPDRRIGNTEAFF. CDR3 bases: TGTGCCAGTAGTTATATCACCTCTTACACTCCTGACAGGAGGATAGGGAACACTGAAGCTTTCTTT.